This T cell receptor beta chain was sequenced in a study of T cells in Graves' hyperthyroidism and ophthalmopathy. The source material, RNA transcripts, was used to amplify TCR beta CDR3 regions. First-round RT-PCR targeting the TCR CDR3 was performed with the HTBI primer set. TCRdb re-analysed the multiplex PCR reads in MiXCR, keeping a single row per CDR3 protein. This table holds about 180,000 distinct CDR3 sequences, about 15% found once. This clonotype appeared many times. The definition of stable Graves' hyperthyroidism was no ophthalmopathy progression within 18 months. The CDR3 is 15 residues long. Germline V lookup: CDR1 MDHEN, CDR2 SYDVKM. Between the trimmed V and J ends, which lost 5 bases and 2 bases, there was a span of 16 bases.

The sequence came from a woman aged 50 to 60 with Graves' hyperthyroidism. Sample: blood. This chain uses TRBV28 with TRBJ2-7, with D perhaps matching TRBD1 or TRBD2 (6 bases each). In DNA, the CDR3 is TGTGCCAGCAGTCCTCCCGGGGGCCCGACCTACGAGCAGTACTTC. It translates to CASSPPGGPTYEQYF. Complete variable domain (other parts from reference TRBV28 and TRBJ2-7): DVKVTQSSRYLVKRTGEKVFLECVQDMDHENMFWYRQDPGLGLRLIYFSYDVKMKEKGDIPEGYSVSREKKERFSLILESASTNQTSMYLCASSPPGGPTYEQYFGPGTRLTVT.